This T cell receptor beta chain was recorded in a study of T-cell memory formation after mild COVID-19. MiXCR was run by TCRdb on the 5' RACE reads, yielding one entry per CDR3 protein. Here the sample spans 350,000 to 450,000 distinct CDR3 sequences, around 20% being singletons. Broader study findings: Prior to infection, memory already included some responding clones, suggesting cross-reactive memory joined.

The CDR3 is 18 residues long. CDR1 SGHKS and CDR2 YYEKEE come from the germline V gene (reference sequence). Trimming took 4 bases from V and 3 from J, leaving 23 bases between them. About this clonotype itself: Antigen unknown.

The TCR sequence derives from an adult woman who had mild COVID-19 (a few samples of this study predate the infection). Cell type and time point are not known. The J gene is TRBJ2-4, the V gene TRBV5-5; a possible D gene is TRBD1 (7 bases). Material: PBMCs or a T cell subset sorted from them (not recorded which). The CDR3 spells CASSQYSRGVGGKNIQYF. DNA for the CDR3: TGTGCCAGCAGCCAATATAGCAGGGGGGTCGGTGGCAAAAACATTCAGTACTTC. The full variable domain, with the rest looked up from reference TRBV5-5 and TRBJ2-4, is DAGVTQSPTHLIKTRGQQVTLRCSPISGHKSVSWYQQVLGQGPQFIFQYYEKEERGRGNFPDRFSARQFPNYSSELNVNALLLGDSALYLCASSQYSRGVGGKNIQYFGAGTRLSVL.